This TCR beta chain was documented in a study of neurological immune-mediated disorders. This clonotype appeared many times. What it binds is unknown. Broader study findings: HTLV-1-associated myelopathy had the most TCR clonal expansion, and multiple sclerosis had the least, less than healthy controls. TCR-beta repertoires seemed private in all groups, with no expanded CDR3 amino acid sequences shared.

V dropped 5 bases and J dropped 0 bases, with 11 bases sitting between them. CDR1 and CDR2 (germline): MNHEY, SMNVEV (reference sequence). This CDR3 is 14 amino acids long. TCRdb called the 5' RACE reads again in MiXCR, with one record for every CDR3 protein. The table has some 83,000 distinct CDR3 sequences, 2.5% to 3% seen once. The sequence came from a woman in her twenties or thirties with multiple sclerosis. The specimen sequenced was PBMCs. The chain joins TRBV27 to TRBJ2-7; D is unresolved. The CDR3 coding sequence is TGTGCCAGCAGTAACGACCCCTCCTCCTACGAGCAGTACTTC. Translating gives CASSNDPSSYEQYF.